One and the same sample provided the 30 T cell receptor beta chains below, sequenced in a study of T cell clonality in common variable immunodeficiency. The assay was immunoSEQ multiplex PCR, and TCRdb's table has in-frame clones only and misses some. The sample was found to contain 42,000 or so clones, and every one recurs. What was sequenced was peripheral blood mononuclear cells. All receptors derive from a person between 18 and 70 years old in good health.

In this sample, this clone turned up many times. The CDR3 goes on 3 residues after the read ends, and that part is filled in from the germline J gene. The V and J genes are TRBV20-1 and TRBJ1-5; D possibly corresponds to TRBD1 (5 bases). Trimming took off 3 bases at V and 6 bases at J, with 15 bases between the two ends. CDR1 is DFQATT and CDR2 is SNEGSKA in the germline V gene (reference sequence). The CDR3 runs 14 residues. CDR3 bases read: TGCAGTGCTAGCGCGGGGACTTCGCGTCAGCCC. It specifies CSASAGTSRQP. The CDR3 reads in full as CSASAGTSRQPQHF.

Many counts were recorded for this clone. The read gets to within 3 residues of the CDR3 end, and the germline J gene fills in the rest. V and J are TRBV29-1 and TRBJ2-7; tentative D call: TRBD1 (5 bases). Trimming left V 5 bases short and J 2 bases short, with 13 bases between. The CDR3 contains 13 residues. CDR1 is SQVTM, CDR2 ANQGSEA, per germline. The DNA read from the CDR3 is TGCAGCGTTCAACCGGACAAAACCTACGAG. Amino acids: CSVQPDKTYE. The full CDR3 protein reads CSVQPDKTYEQYF.

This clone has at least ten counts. The sequenced part of the CDR3 DNA is TGTGCCACCACGGGGGTAGCGGGAGGGCCGAATGCTGAG. Its translation is CATTGVAGGPNAE. The complete CDR3 sequence is CATTGVAGGPNAEQFF. The rearrangement links TRBV28 to TRBJ2-1, with TRBD2 matching 11 bases. The read ends 3 residues before the CDR3 terminus; that terminus is restored from the germline J gene. CDR1 MDHEN and CDR2 SYDVKM come from the germline V gene. V lost 10 bases and J lost 9; bases outside the gene matches: 17. There are 16 residues in the CDR3.

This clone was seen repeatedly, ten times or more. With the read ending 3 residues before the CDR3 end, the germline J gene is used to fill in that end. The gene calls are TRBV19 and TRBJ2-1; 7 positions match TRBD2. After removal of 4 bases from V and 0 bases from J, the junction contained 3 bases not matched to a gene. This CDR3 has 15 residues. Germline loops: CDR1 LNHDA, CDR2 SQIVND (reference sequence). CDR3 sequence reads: CASSRLAASYNEQFF. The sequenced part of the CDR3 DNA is TGTGCCAGTAGTAGGCTAGCGGCCTCCTACAATGAG.

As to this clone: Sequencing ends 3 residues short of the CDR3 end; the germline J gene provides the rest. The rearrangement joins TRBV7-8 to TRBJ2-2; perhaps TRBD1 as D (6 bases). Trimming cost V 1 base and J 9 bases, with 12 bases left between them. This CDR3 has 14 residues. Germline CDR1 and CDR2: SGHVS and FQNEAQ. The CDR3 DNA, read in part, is TGTGCCAGCAGCTTAGTCATGGGGGCCAGGGAG. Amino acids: CASSLVMGARE. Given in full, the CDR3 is CASSLVMGARELFF.

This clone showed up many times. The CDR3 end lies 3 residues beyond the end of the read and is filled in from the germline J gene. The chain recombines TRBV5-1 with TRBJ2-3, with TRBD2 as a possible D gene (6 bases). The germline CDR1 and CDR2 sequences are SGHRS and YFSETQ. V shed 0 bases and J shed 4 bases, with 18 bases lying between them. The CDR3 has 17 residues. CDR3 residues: CASSLAMVAAAADTQYF. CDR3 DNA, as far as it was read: TGCGCCAGCAGCTTGGCCATGGTAGCGGCCGCAGCAGATACG.

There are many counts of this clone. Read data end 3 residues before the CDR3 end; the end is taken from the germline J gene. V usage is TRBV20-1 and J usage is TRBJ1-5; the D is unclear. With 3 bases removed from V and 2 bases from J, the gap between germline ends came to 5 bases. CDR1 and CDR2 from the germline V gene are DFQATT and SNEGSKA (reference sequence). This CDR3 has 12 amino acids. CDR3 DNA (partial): TGCAGTGCTAGCGCGGGCAATCAGCCC. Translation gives CSASAGNQP. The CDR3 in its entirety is CSASAGNQPQHF.

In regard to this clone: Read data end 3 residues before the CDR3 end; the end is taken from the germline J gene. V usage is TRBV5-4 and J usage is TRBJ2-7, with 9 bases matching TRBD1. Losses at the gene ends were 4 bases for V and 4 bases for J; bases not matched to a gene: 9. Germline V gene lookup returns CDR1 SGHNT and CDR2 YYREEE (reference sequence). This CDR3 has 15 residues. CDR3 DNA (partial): TGTGCCAGCAGCCTACAGGGGGGACAGGGTTACGAG. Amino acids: CASSLQGGQGYE. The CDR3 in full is CASSLQGGQGYEQYF.

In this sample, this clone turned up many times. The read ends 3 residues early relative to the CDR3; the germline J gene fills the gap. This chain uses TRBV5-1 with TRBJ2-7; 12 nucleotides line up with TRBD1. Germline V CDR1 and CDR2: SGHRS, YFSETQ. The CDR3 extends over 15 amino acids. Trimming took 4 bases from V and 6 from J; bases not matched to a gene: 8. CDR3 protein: CASSKTGTGGFEQYF. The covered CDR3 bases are TGCGCCAGCAGCAAAACCGGGACAGGGGGCTTCGAG.

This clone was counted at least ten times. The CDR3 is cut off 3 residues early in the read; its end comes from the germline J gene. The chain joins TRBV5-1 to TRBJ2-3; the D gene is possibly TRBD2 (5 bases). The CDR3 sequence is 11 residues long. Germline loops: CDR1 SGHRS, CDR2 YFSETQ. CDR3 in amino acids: CASSSGETQYF. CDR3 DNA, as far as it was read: TGCGCCAGCAGCTCCGGGGAGACG.

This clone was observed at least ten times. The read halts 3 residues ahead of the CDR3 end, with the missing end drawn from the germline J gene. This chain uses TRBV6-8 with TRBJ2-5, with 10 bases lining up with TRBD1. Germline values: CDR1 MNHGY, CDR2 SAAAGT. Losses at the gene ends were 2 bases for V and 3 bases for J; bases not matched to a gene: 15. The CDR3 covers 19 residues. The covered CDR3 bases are TGTGCCAGCAGTTACCTTAAATCCCGGGACAGGGGCCCCAAAGAGACC. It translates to CASSYLKSRDRGPKET. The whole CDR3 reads CASSYLKSRDRGPKETQYF.

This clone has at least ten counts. The chain's CDR3 is CASSYRGETGELFF. The DNA read from the CDR3 is TGTGCCAGCTCATACAGGGGTGAGACCGGGGAG. The V call is TRBV2, the J call TRBJ2-2; TRBD1 aligns across 7 bases. The read ends 3 residues early relative to the CDR3; the germline J gene fills the gap. There are 14 residues in the CDR3. J gave up 5 bases and V 8 bases, and 8 bases lay outside the gene matches. Germline CDR1 and CDR2: SNHLY and FYNNEI.

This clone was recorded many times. The CDR3 DNA, read in part, is TGTGCCATCAGGCCTAGCGGCGAGAACACCGGGGAG. Translated: CAIRPSGENTGE. Given in full, the CDR3 is CAIRPSGENTGELFF. This rearrangement joins TRBV10-3 to TRBJ2-2; 7 positions agree with TRBD2. The read ends 3 residues early relative to the CDR3; the germline J gene fills the gap. CDR1 and CDR2 (germline): ENHRY, SYGVKD. V gave up 6 bases and J gave up 1 base; unmatched junction bases: 5. The CDR3 has 15 amino acids.

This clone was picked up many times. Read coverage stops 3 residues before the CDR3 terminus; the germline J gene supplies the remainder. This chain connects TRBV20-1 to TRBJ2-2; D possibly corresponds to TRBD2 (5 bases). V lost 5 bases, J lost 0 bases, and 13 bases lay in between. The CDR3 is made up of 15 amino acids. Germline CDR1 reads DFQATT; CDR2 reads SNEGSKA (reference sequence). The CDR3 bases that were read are TGCAGTGCTCGGGGAGATCGATCGAACACCGGGGAG. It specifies CSARGDRSNTGE. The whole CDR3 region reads CSARGDRSNTGELFF.

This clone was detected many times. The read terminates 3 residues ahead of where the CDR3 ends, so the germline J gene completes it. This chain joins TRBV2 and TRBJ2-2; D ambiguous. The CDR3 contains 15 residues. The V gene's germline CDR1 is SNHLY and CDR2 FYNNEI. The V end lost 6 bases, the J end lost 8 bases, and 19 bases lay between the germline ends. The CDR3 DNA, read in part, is TGTGCCAGCAGCGTCCTAGTGTCCTCAATTGGGGAG. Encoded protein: CASSVLVSSIGE. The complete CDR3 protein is CASSVLVSSIGELFF.

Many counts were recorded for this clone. The sequenced CDR3 bases are TGTGCCAGCAGCCAAGAGAACAGGCGGAACACTGAA. This codes for CASSQENRRNTE. In full, the CDR3 reads CASSQENRRNTEAFF. This chain uses TRBV3-1 (or the pseudogene TRBV3-2) with TRBJ1-1; weak D call: TRBD1 (5 bases). The read is 3 residues too short to cover the CDR3 end, so that end is filled in from the germline J gene. The CDR3 totals 15 residues. The germline V gene encodes CDR1 LGHDT and CDR2 YNNKEL (reference sequence). The V end lost 0 bases, the J end lost 1 base, and 9 bases lay between the germline ends.

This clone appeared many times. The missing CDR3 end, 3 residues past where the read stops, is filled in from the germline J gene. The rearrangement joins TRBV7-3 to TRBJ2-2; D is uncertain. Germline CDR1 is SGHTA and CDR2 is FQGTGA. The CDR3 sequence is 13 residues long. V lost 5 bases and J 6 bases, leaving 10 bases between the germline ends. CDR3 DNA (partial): TGTGCCAGCAGCCGCGGTTTGTCCGGGGAG. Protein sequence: CASSRGLSGE. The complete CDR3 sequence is CASSRGLSGELFF.

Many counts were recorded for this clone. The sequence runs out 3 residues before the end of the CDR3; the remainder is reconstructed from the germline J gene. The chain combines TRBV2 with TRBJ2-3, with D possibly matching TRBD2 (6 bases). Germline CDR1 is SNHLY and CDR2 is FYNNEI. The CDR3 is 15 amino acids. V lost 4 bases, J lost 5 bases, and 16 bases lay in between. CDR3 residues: CASSATGDRGDTQYF. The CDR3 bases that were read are TGTGCCAGCAGTGCCACGGGGGACCGGGGAGATACG.

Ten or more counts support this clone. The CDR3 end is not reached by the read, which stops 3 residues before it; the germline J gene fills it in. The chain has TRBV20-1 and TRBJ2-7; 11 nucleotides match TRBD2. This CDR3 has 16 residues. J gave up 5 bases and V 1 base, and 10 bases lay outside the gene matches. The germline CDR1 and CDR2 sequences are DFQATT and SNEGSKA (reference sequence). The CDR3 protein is CSARVSGRAWRNEQYF. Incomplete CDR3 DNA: TGCAGTGCTAGAGTTAGCGGGAGGGCCTGGAGGAACGAG.

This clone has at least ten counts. The CDR3 reads CASSRGLSTSSTDTQYF. The CDR3 DNA, read in part, is TGTGCCAGCAGTCGGGGACTGTCAACCTCTAGCACAGATACG. The chain links TRBV12-3 or TRBV12-4 to TRBJ2-3, with a weak D call TRBD2 (6 bases). Read coverage stops 3 residues before the CDR3 terminus; the germline J gene supplies the remainder. The CDR3 runs to 17 residues. The V gene lost 5 bases and the J gene lost 0 bases, with 18 bases spanning the gap.

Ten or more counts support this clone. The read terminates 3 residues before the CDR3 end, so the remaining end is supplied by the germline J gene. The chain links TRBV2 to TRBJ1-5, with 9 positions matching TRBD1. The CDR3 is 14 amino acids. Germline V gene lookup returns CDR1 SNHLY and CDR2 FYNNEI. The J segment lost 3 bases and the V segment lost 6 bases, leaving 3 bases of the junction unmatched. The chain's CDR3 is CASSGTGINQPQHF. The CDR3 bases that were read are TGTGCCAGCAGCGGGACAGGGATCAATCAGCCC.

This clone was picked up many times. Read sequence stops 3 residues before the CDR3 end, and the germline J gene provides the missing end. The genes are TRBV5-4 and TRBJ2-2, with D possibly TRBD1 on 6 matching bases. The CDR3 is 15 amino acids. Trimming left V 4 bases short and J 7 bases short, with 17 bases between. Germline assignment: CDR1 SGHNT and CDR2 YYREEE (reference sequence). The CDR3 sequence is CASSLQQGEGGELFF. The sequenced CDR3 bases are TGTGCCAGCAGCCTCCAACAGGGCGAAGGCGGGGAG.

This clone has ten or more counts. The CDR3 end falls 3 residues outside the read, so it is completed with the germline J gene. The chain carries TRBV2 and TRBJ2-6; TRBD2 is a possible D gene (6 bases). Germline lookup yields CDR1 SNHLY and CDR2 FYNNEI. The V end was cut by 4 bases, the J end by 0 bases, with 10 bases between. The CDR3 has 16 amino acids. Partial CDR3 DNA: TGTGCCAGCAGTGGGCGGGGAAGCTCTGGGGCCAACGTC. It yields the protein CASSGRGSSGANV. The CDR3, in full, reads CASSGRGSSGANVLTF.

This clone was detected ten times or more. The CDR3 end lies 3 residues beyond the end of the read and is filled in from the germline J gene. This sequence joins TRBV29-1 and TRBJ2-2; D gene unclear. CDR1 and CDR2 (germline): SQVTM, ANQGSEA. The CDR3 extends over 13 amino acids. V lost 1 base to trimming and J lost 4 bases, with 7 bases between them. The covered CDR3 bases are TGCAGCGTTGAAGGGCATCTCACCGGGGAG. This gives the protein CSVEGHLTGE. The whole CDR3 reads CSVEGHLTGELFF.

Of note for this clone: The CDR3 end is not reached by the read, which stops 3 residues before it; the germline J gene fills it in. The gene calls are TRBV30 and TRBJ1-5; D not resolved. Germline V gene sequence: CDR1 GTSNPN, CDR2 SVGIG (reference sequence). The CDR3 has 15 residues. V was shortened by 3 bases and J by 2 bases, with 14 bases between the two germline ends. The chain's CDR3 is CAWSDTVFGNQPQHF. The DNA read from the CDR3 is TGTGCCTGGAGCGATACTGTCTTCGGCAATCAGCCC.

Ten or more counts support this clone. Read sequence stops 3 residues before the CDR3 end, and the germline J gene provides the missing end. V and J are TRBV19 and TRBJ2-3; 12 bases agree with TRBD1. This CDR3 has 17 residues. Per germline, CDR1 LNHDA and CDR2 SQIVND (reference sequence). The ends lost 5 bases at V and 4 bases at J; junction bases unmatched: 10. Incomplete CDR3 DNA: TGTGCCAGTAGTTTAAACCGGGACAGGGGGCTTGCAGATACG. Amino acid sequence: CASSLNRDRGLADT. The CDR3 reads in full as CASSLNRDRGLADTQYF.

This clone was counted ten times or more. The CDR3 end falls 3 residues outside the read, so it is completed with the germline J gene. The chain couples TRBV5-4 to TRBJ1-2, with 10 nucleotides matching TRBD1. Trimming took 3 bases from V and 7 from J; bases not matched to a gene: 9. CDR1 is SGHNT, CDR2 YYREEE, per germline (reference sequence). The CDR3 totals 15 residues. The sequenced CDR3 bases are TGTGCCAGCAGCTCCCCGGGACAGGGGCATCGTGGC. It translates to CASSSPGQGHRG. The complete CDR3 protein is CASSSPGQGHRGYTF.

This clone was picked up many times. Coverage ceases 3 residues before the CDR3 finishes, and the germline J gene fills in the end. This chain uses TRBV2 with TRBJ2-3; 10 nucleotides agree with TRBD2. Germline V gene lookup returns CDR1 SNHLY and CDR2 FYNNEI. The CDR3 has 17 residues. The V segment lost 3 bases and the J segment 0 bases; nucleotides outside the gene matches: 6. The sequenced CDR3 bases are TGTGCCAGCAGTGAGGACGGGACTAGCGAGAGCACAGATACG. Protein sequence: CASSEDGTSESTDT. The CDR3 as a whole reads CASSEDGTSESTDTQYF.

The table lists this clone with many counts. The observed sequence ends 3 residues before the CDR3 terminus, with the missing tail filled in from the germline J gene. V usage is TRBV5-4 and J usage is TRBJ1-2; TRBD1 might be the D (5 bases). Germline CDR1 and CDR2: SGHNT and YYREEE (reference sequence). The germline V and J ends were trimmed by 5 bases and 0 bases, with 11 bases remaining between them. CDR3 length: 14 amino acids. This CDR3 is CASSYQGANYGYTF. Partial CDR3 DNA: TGTGCCAGCAGTTATCAGGGAGCTAACTATGGC.

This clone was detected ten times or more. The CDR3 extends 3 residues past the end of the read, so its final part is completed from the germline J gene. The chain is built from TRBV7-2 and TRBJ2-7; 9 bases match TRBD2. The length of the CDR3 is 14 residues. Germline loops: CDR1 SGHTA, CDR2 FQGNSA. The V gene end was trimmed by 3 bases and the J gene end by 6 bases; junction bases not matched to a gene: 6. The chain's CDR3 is CASSFSAGGGEQYF. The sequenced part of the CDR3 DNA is TGTGCCAGCAGCTTCTCAGCGGGAGGTGGCGAG.